This is a list of T cell receptor beta chains from one sample in a study of blood T cell repertoires in COVID-19. TCRdb keeps only in-frame clones here, not all; method: immunoSEQ multiplex PCR. The table has roughly 250,000 clones, more than 70% seen once. Sequencing used peripheral blood. The receptors here all came from a woman between 35 and 50 years old who had recovered from COVID-19. Each CDR3 is given with its conserved first and last residue. Each record gives: V gene, J gene, CDR3 length, D gene, clone size, CDR3 protein, CDR3 DNA. A D gene is named only where the DNA matches it firmly. Expanded clones get a size class; other rows say once, few or many, or leave the size out.

V: TRBV15; J: TRBJ2-1; length: 18; D: .; size: .; CDR3: CATSREDRRHTTWNEQFF; DNA: TGTGCCACCAGCAGAGAAGACAGGAGGCACACCACGTGGAATGAGCAGTTCTTC
V: TRBV2; J: TRBJ2-7; length: 15; D: .; size: .; CDR3: CASGPQTRVSGEQYF; DNA: TGTGCCAGCGGTCCTCAAACTAGGGTTTCTGGCGAGCAGTACTTC
V: TRBV28; J: TRBJ1-4; length: 15; D: .; size: .; CDR3: CASSLSQGSLEKLFF; DNA: TGTGCCAGCAGTTTATCGCAGGGGTCGCTAGAAAAACTGTTTTTT
V: TRBV4-2; J: TRBJ2-3; length: 16; D: TRBD2; size: once; CDR3: CASSQDGPSGGLGQYF; DNA: TGTGCCAGCAGCCAAGATGGTCCTAGCGGGGGGTTAGGGCAGTATTTT
V: TRBV4-1; J: TRBJ2-2; length: 17; D: TRBD1; size: .; CDR3: CASSQDLRSGGLLGLFF; DNA: TGCGCCAGCAGCCAAGACCTCCGGTCAGGGGGCCTCCTGGGGCTGTTTTTT
V: TRBV11-2; J: TRBJ1-2; length: 15; D: .; size: .; CDR3: CASSLASGANYGYTF; DNA: TGTGCCAGCAGCTTAGCATCAGGGGCAAACTATGGCTACACCTTC
V: TRBV5-6; J: TRBJ2-7; length: 15; D: TRBD1; size: .; CDR3: CASSLLPGQAYEQYF; DNA: TGTGCCAGCAGCTTGTTACCGGGACAGGCCTACGAGCAGTACTTC
V: TRBV27; J: TRBJ2-3; length: 15; D: .; size: .; CDR3: CASSFASYVADTQYF; DNA: TGTGCCAGCAGTTTTGCTAGCTATGTTGCAGATACGCAGTATTTT
V: TRBV4-2; J: TRBJ2-4; length: 17; D: TRBD1; size: .; CDR3: CASSQGGQGLAKNIQYF; DNA: TGTGCCAGCAGCCAAGGGGGACAGGGGTTAGCCAAAAACATTCAGTACTTC
V: TRBV4-3; J: TRBJ2-7; length: 15; D: .; size: .; CDR3: CASSPDIDPAAEQYF; DNA: TGCGCCAGCAGCCCCGACATAGATCCGGCAGCCGAGCAGTACTTC
V: TRBV4-2; J: TRBJ2-1; length: 16; D: TRBD1; size: once; CDR3: CASSQEGTGGRTEQFF; DNA: TGTGCCAGCAGCCAAGAAGGGACAGGGGGACGGACTGAGCAGTTCTTC
V: TRBV10-3; J: TRBJ2-1; length: 17; D: TRBD1; size: .; CDR3: CAISWLGTGTLQEEQFF; DNA: TGTGCCATCAGCTGGCTCGGGACAGGGACCCTACAAGAGGAGCAGTTCTTC
V: TRBV28; J: TRBJ2-1; length: 15; D: .; size: .; CDR3: CASTHQASSYNEQFF; DNA: TGTGCCAGCACGCACCAAGCGTCCTCCTACAATGAGCAGTTCTTC
V: TRBV14; J: TRBJ2-7; length: 15; D: TRBD1; size: .; CDR3: CASSQGTGGSYEQYF; DNA: TGTGCCAGCAGCCAGGGGACAGGGGGTTCTTACGAGCAGTACTTC
V: TRBV19; J: TRBJ2-2; length: 15; D: .; size: .; CDR3: CASSSPGANTGELFF; DNA: TGTGCCAGTAGTTCGCCGGGGGCGAACACCGGGGAGCTGTTTTTT
V: TRBV5-1; J: TRBJ2-5; length: 15; D: TRBD1; size: .; CDR3: CASSLLGQRMETQYF; DNA: TGCGCCAGCAGCTTGTTGGGACAGAGGATGGAGACCCAGTACTTC
V: TRBV19; J: TRBJ1-3; length: 14; D: .; size: .; CDR3: CASSISGNGNTIYF; DNA: TGTGCCAGTAGTATTTCAGGGAACGGAAACACCATATATTTT
V: TRBV3-1/TRBV3-2; J: TRBJ2-1; length: 13; D: .; size: .; CDR3: CASSQDHQNEQFF; DNA: TGTGCCAGCAGCCAAGATCACCAGAATGAGCAGTTCTTC
V: TRBV7-8; J: TRBJ1-1; length: 15; D: .; size: .; CDR3: CASSPLRGASTEAFF; DNA: TGTGCCAGCAGCCCCCTTAGGGGCGCGAGCACTGAAGCTTTCTTT
V: TRBV6-5; J: TRBJ2-3; length: 14; D: TRBD1; size: once; CDR3: CASSNRDRGDTQYF; DNA: TGTGCCAGCAGTAACCGGGACAGGGGAGATACGCAGTATTTT
V: TRBV25-1; J: TRBJ2-7; length: 13; D: .; size: .; CDR3: CASSQAGGYEQYF; DNA: TGTGCCAGCAGCCAAGCCGGGGGCTACGAGCAGTACTTC
V: TRBV4-2; J: TRBJ2-1; length: 15; D: .; size: .; CDR3: CASSQDPSPSGEQFF; DNA: TGTGCCAGCAGCCAAGATCCCAGCCCCTCGGGGGAGCAGTTCTTC
V: TRBV19; J: TRBJ2-4; length: 13; D: TRBD1; size: .; CDR3: CASRTTGAPNQYF; DNA: TGTGCCAGTAGAACGACAGGGGCCCCTAATCAGTACTTC
V: TRBV19; J: TRBJ1-6; length: 16; D: TRBD1; size: .; CDR3: CASSIAPGGTGSPLHF; DNA: TGTGCCAGTAGTATAGCCCCCGGAGGGACAGGTTCACCCCTCCACTTT
V: TRBV19; J: TRBJ2-3; length: 15; D: .; size: .; CDR3: CASSIELGRADTQYF; DNA: TGTGCCAGTAGTATAGAACTAGGAAGAGCAGATACGCAGTATTTT
V: TRBV24-1; J: TRBJ2-5; length: 15; D: TRBD2; size: .; CDR3: CATSDFKGGEETQYF; DNA: TGTGCCACCAGTGATTTTAAGGGAGGGGAAGAGACCCAGTACTTC
V: TRBV3-1/TRBV3-2; J: TRBJ2-7; length: 15; D: TRBD2; size: .; CDR3: CASSQGSGGAYEQYF; DNA: TGTGCCAGCAGCCAAGGAAGCGGGGGGGCTTACGAGCAGTACTTC
V: TRBV20-1; J: TRBJ2-7; length: 16; D: TRBD2; size: once; CDR3: CSASLPGLAGSTVQYF; DNA: TGCAGTGCTAGTCTGCCGGGGCTAGCGGGGTCCACTGTGCAGTACTTC
V: TRBV28; J: TRBJ1-2; length: 15; D: .; size: .; CDR3: CASSLLYGGSYGYTF; DNA: TGTGCCAGCAGTTTACTCTACGGCGGGTCCTATGGCTACACCTTC
V: TRBV11-3; J: TRBJ2-1; length: 17; D: .; size: .; CDR3: CASSLDGQVISYNEQFF; DNA: TGTGCCAGCAGCTTAGACGGACAAGTTATCTCCTACAATGAGCAGTTCTTC
V: TRBV2; J: TRBJ2-7; length: 13; D: TRBD1; size: .; CDR3: CASKNRGAYEQYF; DNA: TGTGCCAGCAAGAACAGGGGCGCCTACGAGCAGTACTTC
V: TRBV9; J: TRBJ1-2; length: 14; D: .; size: .; CDR3: CASSPRGGDYGYTF; DNA: TGTGCCAGCTCCCCCCGGGGTGGTGACTATGGCTACACCTTC
V: TRBV11-3; J: TRBJ2-3; length: 15; D: TRBD2; size: .; CDR3: CASSTGLVGTDTQYF; DNA: TGTGCCAGCAGCACTGGACTAGTCGGCACAGATACGCAGTATTTT
V: TRBV9; J: TRBJ2-3; length: 17; D: TRBD2; size: once; CDR3: CASSADPTSGSPDTQYF; DNA: TGTGCCAGCAGCGCCGACCCGACTAGCGGGAGTCCCGATACGCAGTATTTT